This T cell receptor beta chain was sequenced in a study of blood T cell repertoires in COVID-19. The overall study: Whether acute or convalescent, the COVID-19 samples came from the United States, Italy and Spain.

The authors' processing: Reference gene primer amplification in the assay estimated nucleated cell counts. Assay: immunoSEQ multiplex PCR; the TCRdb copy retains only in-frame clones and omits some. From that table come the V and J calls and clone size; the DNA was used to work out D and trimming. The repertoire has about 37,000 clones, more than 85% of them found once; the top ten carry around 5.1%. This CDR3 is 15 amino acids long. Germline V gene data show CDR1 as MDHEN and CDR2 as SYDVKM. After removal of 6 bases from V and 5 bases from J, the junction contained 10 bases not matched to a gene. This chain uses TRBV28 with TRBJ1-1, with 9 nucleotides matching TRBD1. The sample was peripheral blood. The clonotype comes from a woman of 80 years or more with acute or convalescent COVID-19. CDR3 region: CASRFRDRDVTEAFF. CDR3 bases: TGTGCCAGCAGATTCCGGGACAGGGATGTGACTGAAGCTTTCTTT.